These 3 T cell receptor beta chains were all obtained from the same sample, sequenced in a study of siplizumab effects on memory and regulatory T cells. Profiling relied on immunoSEQ multiplex PCR, and the TCRdb table lists in-frame clones only, not all of them. The table lists 75,000 to 100,000 clones, 85% to 95% of them singletons. The sample comprised non-Treg CD4+ T cells sorted from blood. These receptor sequences come from a human donor in good health.

The chain recombines TRBV6-1 with TRBJ1-2, with D maybe TRBD1 (5 bases). Germline values: CDR1 MNHNS, CDR2 SASEGT. V dropped 6 bases and J dropped 2 bases, with 10 bases sitting between them. CDR3 size: 13 residues. CDR3 sequence: CASRNGANYGYTF. Written as DNA, the CDR3 is TGTGCCAGCAGAAACGGGGCAAACTATGGCTACACCTTC.

The chain has TRBV19 and TRBJ2-1; a weak D match, TRBD2 (5 bases). Germline CDR1 and CDR2: LNHDA and SQIVND (reference sequence). The V gene lost 5 bases and the J gene lost 4 bases, with 6 bases spanning the gap. This CDR3 has 12 residues. The CDR3: CASSRGYNEQFF. CDR3 nucleotide sequence: TGTGCCAGTAGTCGGGGTTACAATGAGCAGTTCTTC.

This chain uses TRBV18 with TRBJ1-1; D is uncertain. The CDR3 runs to 13 residues. The ends were cut back, 3 bases at V and 0 bases at J, with 5 bases in the middle. CDR1 is KGHSH, CDR2 LQKENI, per germline. CDR3 nucleotide sequence: TGTGCCAGCTCACCTTCTATGAACACTGAAGCTTTCTTT. Translating gives CASSPSMNTEAFF.